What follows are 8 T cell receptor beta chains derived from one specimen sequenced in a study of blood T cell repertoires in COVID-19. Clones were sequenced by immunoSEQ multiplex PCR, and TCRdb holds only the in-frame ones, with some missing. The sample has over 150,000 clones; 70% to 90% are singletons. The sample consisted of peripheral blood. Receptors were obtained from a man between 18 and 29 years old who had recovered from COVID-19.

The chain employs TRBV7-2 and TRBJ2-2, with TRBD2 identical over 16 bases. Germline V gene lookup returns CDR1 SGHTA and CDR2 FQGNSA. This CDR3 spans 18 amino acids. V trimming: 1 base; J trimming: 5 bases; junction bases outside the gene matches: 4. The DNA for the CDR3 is TGTGCCAGCAGCTTAGGGGGACTAGCGGGAGGGCCGACCGGGGAGCTGTTTTTT. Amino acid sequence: CASSLGGLAGGPTGELFF.

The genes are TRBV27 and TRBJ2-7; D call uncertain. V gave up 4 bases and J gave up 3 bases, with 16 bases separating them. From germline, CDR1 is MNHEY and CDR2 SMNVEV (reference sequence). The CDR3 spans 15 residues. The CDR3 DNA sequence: TGTGCCAGCAGTTCCCCTTCCAGGAAGCTCTACGAGCAGTACTTC. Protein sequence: CASSSPSRKLYEQYF.

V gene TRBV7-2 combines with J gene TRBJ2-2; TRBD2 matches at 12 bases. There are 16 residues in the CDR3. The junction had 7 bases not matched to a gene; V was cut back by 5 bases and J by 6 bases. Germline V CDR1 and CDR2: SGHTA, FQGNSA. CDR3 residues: CASSPPTSGSPGELFF. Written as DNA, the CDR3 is TGTGCCAGCAGCCCTCCGACTAGCGGGAGCCCCGGGGAGCTGTTTTTT.

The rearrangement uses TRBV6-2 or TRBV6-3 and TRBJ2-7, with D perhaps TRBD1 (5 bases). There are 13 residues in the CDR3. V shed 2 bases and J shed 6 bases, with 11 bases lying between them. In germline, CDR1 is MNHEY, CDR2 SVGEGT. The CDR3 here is CASSYGQGFEQYF. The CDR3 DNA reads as TGTGCCAGCAGTTACGGGCAGGGTTTCGAGCAGTACTTC.

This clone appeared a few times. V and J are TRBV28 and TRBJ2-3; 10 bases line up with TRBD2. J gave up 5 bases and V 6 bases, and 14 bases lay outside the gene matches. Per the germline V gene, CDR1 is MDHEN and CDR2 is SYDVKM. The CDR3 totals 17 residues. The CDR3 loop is CASSYALAGEEIDTQYF. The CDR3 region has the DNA TGTGCCAGCAGCTATGCCCTAGCGGGAGAGGAAATAGATACGCAGTATTTT.

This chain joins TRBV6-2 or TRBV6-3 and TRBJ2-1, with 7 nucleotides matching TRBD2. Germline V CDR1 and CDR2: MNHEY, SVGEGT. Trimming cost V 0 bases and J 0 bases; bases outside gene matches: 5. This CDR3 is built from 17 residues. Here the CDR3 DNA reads TGTGCCAGCAGTTACTCGGCTCGCGGGAGCTCCTACAATGAGCAGTTCTTC. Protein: CASSYSARGSSYNEQFF.

CDR3 in amino acids: CASSPLGTLDRDTYNSPLHF. The CDR3 DNA sequence: TGTGCCAGCAGCCCCCTAGGGACCCTGGACAGGGACACTTATAATTCACCCCTCCACTTT. The rearrangement joins TRBV3-1 (or the pseudogene TRBV3-2) to TRBJ1-6, with 8 bases that match TRBD1. Germline values: CDR1 LGHDT, CDR2 YNNKEL (reference sequence). J gave up 4 bases and V 4 bases, and 18 bases lay outside the gene matches. The CDR3 spans 20 residues.

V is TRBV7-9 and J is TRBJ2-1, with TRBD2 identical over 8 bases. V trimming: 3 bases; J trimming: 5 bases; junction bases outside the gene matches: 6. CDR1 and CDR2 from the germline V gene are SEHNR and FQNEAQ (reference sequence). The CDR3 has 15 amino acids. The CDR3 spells CASSFDGRDHNEQFF. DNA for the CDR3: TGTGCCAGCAGCTTCGACGGGAGGGACCACAATGAGCAGTTCTTC. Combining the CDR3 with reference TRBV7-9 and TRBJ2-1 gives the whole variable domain DTGVSQNPRHKITKRGQNVTFRCDPISEHNRLYWYRQTLGQGPEFLTYFQNEAQLEKSRLLSDRFSAERPKGSFSTLEIQRTEQGDSAMYLCASSFDGRDHNEQFFGPGTRLTVL.